This TCR beta chain originates from a study of T cells in localized non-small cell lung cancer. Study-level findings and limits: Because researchers sequenced only one region of the tumor, heterogeneity is still possible. Adjacent lung exhibited a median of about 57 among the 100 most abundant tumor clones. Higher blood T cell density went with longer overall survival. In uninvolved adjacent lung, T cell clonality reached its highest value, exceeding tumor.

The repertoire was sequenced with immunoSEQ multiplex PCR; TCRdb's copy has only in-frame clones and lacks some. The profile shows fewer than 45,000 clones, 88% of them singletons. For this clone: Its specificity is not known.

Specimen: peripheral blood, collected before any cancer treatment. The TCR originated in a female donor older than 55 with stage I squamous cell lung carcinoma.

CDR3 loop: CASSSGGPQQYF. DNA for the CDR3: TGTGCCAGCAGCTCGGGAGGGCCACAGCAGTACTTC. This sequence joins TRBV7-2 and TRBJ2-7; TRBD2 matches 8 bases. CDR3 length: 12 residues. The germline V gene has CDR1 SGHTA and CDR2 FQGNSA. The trim removed 4 bases at V and 8 bases at J, leaving 4 bases unmatched.